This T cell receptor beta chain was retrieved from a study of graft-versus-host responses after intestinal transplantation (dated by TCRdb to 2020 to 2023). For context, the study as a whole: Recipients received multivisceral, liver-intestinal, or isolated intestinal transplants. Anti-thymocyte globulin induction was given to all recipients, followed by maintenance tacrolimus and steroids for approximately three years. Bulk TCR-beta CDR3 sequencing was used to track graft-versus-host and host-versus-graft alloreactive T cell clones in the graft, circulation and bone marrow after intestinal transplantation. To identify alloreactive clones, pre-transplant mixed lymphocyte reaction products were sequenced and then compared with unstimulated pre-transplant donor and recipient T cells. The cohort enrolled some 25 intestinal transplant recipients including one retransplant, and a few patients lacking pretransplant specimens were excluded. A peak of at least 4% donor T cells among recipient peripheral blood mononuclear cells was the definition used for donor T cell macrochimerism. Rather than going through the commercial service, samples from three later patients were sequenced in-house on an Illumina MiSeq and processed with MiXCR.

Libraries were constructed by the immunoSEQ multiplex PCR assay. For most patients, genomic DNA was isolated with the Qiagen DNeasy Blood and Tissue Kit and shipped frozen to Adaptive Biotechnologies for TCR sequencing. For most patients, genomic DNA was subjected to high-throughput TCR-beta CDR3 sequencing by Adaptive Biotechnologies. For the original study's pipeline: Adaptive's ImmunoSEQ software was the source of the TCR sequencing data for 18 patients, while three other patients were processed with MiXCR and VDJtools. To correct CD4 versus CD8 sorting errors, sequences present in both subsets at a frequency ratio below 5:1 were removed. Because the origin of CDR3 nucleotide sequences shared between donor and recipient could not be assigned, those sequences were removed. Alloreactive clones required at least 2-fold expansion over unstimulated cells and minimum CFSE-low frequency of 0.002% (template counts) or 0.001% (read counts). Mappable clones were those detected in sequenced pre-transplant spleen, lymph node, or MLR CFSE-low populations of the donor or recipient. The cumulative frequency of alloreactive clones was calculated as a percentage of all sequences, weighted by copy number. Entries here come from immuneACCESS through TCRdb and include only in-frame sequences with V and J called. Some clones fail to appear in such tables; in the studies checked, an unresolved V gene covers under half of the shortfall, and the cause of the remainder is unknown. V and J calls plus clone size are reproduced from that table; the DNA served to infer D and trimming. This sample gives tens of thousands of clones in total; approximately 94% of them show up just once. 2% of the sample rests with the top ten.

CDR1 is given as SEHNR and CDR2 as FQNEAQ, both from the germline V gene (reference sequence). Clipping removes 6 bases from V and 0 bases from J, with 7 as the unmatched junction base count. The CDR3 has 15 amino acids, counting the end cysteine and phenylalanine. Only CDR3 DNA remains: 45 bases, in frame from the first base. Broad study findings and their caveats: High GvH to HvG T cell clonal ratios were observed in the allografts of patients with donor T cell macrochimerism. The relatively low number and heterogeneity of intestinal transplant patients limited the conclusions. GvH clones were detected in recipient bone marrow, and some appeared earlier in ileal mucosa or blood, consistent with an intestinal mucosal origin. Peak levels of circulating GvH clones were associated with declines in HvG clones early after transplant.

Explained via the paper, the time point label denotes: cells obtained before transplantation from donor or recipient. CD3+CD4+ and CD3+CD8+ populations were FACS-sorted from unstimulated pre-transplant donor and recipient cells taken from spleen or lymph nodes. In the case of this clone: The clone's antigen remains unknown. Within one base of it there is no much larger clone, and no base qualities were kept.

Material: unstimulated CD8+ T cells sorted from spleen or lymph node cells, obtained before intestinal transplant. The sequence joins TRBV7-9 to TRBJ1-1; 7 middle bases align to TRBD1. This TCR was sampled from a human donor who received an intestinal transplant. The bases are TGTGCCAGCAGTCCGACAGGGCCCATGAACACTGAAGCTTTCTTT. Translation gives CASSPTGPMNTEAFF.